These T cell receptor beta chains were read from a single sample in a study of regulatory T cells in long-lasting Graves disease. TCRdb reprocessed the multiplex PCR reads via MiXCR and lists one record per CDR3 protein. The sample contains roughly 300,000 distinct CDR3 sequences, about 20% of which appear only once. Here the sequenced sample was peripheral blood mononuclear cells (PBMCs), taken when the disease was refractory, from a patient treated with antithyroid drugs. These TCRs come from a female donor with Graves disease. Both conserved end residues are part of each CDR3. Fields, in order: CDR3 protein, CDR3 DNA, clone size, D gene, V gene, J gene. The D gene is left open where the match is weak. Only some rows state a clone size, as once, few, many or a class for expanded clones.

CDR3: CASSPGAVDQPQHF
DNA: TGTGCCAGCTCACCAGGCGCTGTTGATCAGCCCCAGCATTTT
size: many
D: NA
V: TRBV18
J: TRBJ1-5

CDR3: CASSLRRAHFYEQYF
DNA: TGTGCCAGCAGTTTACGGCGGGCACACTTCTACGAGCAGTACTTC
size: NA
D: NA
V: TRBV27
J: TRBJ2-7

CDR3: CASSFAGTEAFF
DNA: TGTGCCAGCAGTTTTGCGGGCACTGAAGCTTTCTTT
size: many
D: NA
V: TRBV12-3/TRBV12-4
J: TRBJ1-1

CDR3: CASRLDGSNYGYTF
DNA: TGTGCCAGCAGACTAGACGGTTCTAACTATGGCTACACCTTC
size: many
D: NA
V: TRBV6-1
J: TRBJ1-2

CDR3: CATSEGYGYTF
DNA: TGTGCCACCAGTGAGGGGTATGGCTACACCTTC
size: many
D: NA
V: TRBV24-1
J: TRBJ1-2

CDR3: CASSSSQGVAEAFF
DNA: TGTGCCAGCAGCTCTAGTCAAGGGGTTGCTGAAGCTTTCTTT
size: few
D: NA
V: TRBV7-8
J: TRBJ1-1

CDR3: CASSQAQSTDTQYF
DNA: TGCGCCAGCAGCCAAGCCCAGAGCACAGATACGCAGTATTTT
size: few
D: NA
V: TRBV4-1
J: TRBJ2-3

CDR3: CASSLLENTEAFF
DNA: TGTGCCAGCAGTTTATTAGAGAACACTGAAGCTTTCTTT
size: many
D: NA
V: TRBV27
J: TRBJ1-1

CDR3: CASKPGLIASGANVLTF
DNA: TGTGCCAGCAAACCGGGACTGATTGCCTCTGGGGCCAACGTCCTGACTTTC
size: many
D: NA
V: TRBV6-1
J: TRBJ2-6

CDR3: CASMQVPNYGYTF
DNA: TGTGCCAGCATGCAAGTACCGAACTATGGCTACACCTTC
size: NA
D: NA
V: TRBV2
J: TRBJ1-2

CDR3: CASSEGMTDSPLHF
DNA: TGCGCCAGCAGCGAGGGAATGACGGATTCACCCCTCCACTTT
size: few
D: NA
V: TRBV5-1
J: TRBJ1-6

CDR3: CASSPPLHTRSYKNIQYF
DNA: TGTGCCAGCTCACCACCCCTCCACACCCGGTCGTACAAAAACATTCAGTACTTC
size: NA
D: NA
V: TRBV18
J: TRBJ2-4

CDR3: CAISDEGQGVIYGYTF
DNA: TGTGCCATCAGTGATGAAGGACAGGGGGTTATCTATGGCTACACCTTC
size: few
D: TRBD1
V: TRBV10-3
J: TRBJ1-2

CDR3: CASSQDLSQTGGEAFF
DNA: TGCGCCAGCAGCCAAGATCTCTCACAGACGGGGGGCGAAGCTTTCTTT
size: many
D: NA
V: TRBV4-1
J: TRBJ1-1

CDR3: CASTEEGEANYGYTF
DNA: TGTGCCAGCACCGAAGAGGGTGAAGCTAACTATGGCTACACCTTC
size: many
D: NA
V: TRBV6-1
J: TRBJ1-2

CDR3: CASTLPGPHEQYF
DNA: TGTGCCAGCACCCTACCCGGACCCCACGAGCAGTACTTC
size: NA
D: NA
V: TRBV6-1
J: TRBJ2-7

CDR3: CASTPGGGGGYTF
DNA: TGTGCCAGCACCCCGGGGGGCGGAGGAGGCTACACCTTC
size: few
D: NA
V: TRBV19
J: TRBJ1-2

CDR3: CASNEGVGQPQHF
DNA: TGTGCCAGCAATGAGGGGGTGGGTCAGCCCCAGCATTTT
size: many
D: NA
V: TRBV12-3/TRBV12-4
J: TRBJ1-5

CDR3: CASSVQVGTSEAFF
DNA: TGTGCCAGCAGTGTTCAGGTCGGCACTTCTGAAGCTTTCTTT
size: many
D: NA
V: TRBV2
J: TRBJ1-1

CDR3: CATYYAGGLGNSPLHF
DNA: TGTGCCACCTATTACGCCGGGGGATTGGGCAATTCACCCCTCCACTTT
size: many
D: NA
V: TRBV28
J: TRBJ1-6

CDR3: CASSLLAGENEQYF
DNA: TGTGCCAGCAGCCTCCTAGCGGGAGAAAACGAGCAGTACTTC
size: many
D: TRBD2
V: TRBV3-1
J: TRBJ2-7

CDR3: CASNPRTVSRSTQYF
DNA: TGTGCCAGCAACCCACGGACAGTGTCGAGGAGTACGCAGTATTTT
size: NA
D: NA
V: TRBV28
J: TRBJ2-3

CDR3: CASSNRRESGYTF
DNA: TGTGCCAGCTCAAACCGGCGGGAAAGCGGCTACACCTTC
size: many
D: NA
V: TRBV18
J: TRBJ1-2

CDR3: CASSPHGKYTDTQYF
DNA: TGTGCCAGCAGCCCGCATGGGAAGTATACAGATACGCAGTATTTT
size: once
D: NA
V: TRBV9
J: TRBJ2-3

CDR3: CASSRTRTNTGELFF
DNA: TGTGCCAGCAGTAGGACTCGAACCAACACCGGGGAGCTGTTTTTT
size: many
D: NA
V: TRBV6-1
J: TRBJ2-2

CDR3: CASSFGGPGEQYF
DNA: TGTGCCAGCAGCTTCGGAGGGCCGGGGGAGCAGTACTTC
size: many
D: NA
V: TRBV7-2
J: TRBJ2-7

CDR3: CASTVGGPVETYEQYF
DNA: TGTGCCAGCACCGTGGGAGGGCCGGTGGAGACGTACGAGCAGTACTTC
size: NA
D: TRBD2
V: TRBV28
J: TRBJ2-7

CDR3: CAISESTAGEKLFF
DNA: TGTGCCATCAGTGAGTCTACAGCAGGTGAAAAACTGTTTTTT
size: many
D: NA
V: TRBV10-3
J: TRBJ1-4

CDR3: CSARVRGATEAFF
DNA: TGCAGTGCTAGAGTCCGGGGCGCGACTGAAGCTTTCTTT
size: NA
D: NA
V: TRBV20-1
J: TRBJ1-1

CDR3: CAWSEWTATNEKLFF
DNA: TGTGCCTGGAGTGAATGGACAGCCACTAATGAAAAACTGTTTTTT
size: NA
D: NA
V: TRBV30
J: TRBJ1-4

CDR3: CSARDGTGLISIGYGYTF
DNA: TGCAGTGCTAGAGATGGGACAGGGTTAATAAGCATTGGGTATGGCTACACCTTC
size: NA
D: TRBD1
V: TRBV20-1
J: TRBJ1-2

CDR3: CASSRTSGGGGAYEQYF
DNA: TGTGCCAGCAGCCGAACTAGCGGGGGGGGGGGGGCCTACGAGCAGTACTTC
size: NA
D: TRBD2
V: TRBV7-2
J: TRBJ2-7

CDR3: CASQAGASASYEQYF
DNA: TGCGCCAGCCAAGCCGGGGCTAGCGCCTCCTACGAGCAGTACTTC
size: NA
D: NA
V: TRBV4-1
J: TRBJ2-7

CDR3: CASSYDTGNTIYF
DNA: TGTGCCAGCAGTTACGATACCGGAAACACCATATATTTT
size: few
D: NA
V: TRBV6-5
J: TRBJ1-3

CDR3: CASSSFLAGGPYEQYF
DNA: TGTGCCAGCAGTTCCTTCCTAGCGGGAGGGCCTTACGAGCAGTACTTC
size: NA
D: TRBD2
V: TRBV3-1
J: TRBJ2-7

CDR3: CASIGGNYGYTF
DNA: TGTGCCAGCATAGGAGGGAACTATGGCTACACCTTC
size: many
D: NA
V: TRBV2
J: TRBJ1-2